This T cell receptor beta chain is drawn from a study of cytomegalovirus exposure and HLA in healthy donors. In the case of this clone: Its specificity is unknown.

Method: immunoSEQ multiplex PCR; TCRdb's copy keeps in-frame clones and lacks some. The data hold 55,000 to 75,000 clones, with 90% to 97% observed a single time. The V gene's germline CDR1 is LGHNA and CDR2 YSLEER. The CDR3 loop spans 15 amino acids. After removal of 2 bases from V and 3 bases from J, the junction contained 7 bases not matched to a gene. The study drew the donors from its roughly 120-subject validation cohort, separate from the approximately 690-subject first cohort. Study findings and constraints: The tendency of first-cohort TCR clusters to co-occur in the 120 validation repertoires was the finding of a later analysis. Reports described diagnosis of cytomegalovirus status by the classifier as highly specific and sensitive. The authors listed 150 to 200 TCR beta chains as cytomegalovirus-associated.

Sequencing input: PBMCs. The chain employs TRBV4-3 and TRBJ2-7, with 7 positions matching TRBD1. This receptor was identified in a woman younger than 30 in good health and CMV-seronegative. CDR3 loop: CASSQTRQGHYEQYF. CDR3 coding DNA: TGCGCCAGCAGCCAAACCCGACAGGGCCACTACGAGCAGTACTTC.